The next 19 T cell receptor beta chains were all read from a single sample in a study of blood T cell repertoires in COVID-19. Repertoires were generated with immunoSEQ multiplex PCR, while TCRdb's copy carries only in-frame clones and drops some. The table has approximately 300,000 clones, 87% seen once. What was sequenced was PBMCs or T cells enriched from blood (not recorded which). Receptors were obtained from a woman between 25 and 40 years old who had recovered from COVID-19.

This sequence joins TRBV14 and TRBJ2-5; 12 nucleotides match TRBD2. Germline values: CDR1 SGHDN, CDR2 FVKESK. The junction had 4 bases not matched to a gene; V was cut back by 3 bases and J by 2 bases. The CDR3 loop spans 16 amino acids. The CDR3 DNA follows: TGTGCCAGCAGCCATGGACTAGCGGGGTTTCAAGAGACCCAGTACTTC. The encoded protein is CASSHGLAGFQETQYF.

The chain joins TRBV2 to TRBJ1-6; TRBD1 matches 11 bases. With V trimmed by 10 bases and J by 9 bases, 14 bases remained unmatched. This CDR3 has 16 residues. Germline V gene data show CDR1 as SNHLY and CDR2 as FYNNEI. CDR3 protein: CAIRSTLGTGGSPLHF. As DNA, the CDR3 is TGTGCCATCAGGTCGACCCTGGGGACAGGGGGTTCACCCCTCCACTTT.

The CDR3: CASSEWAAYEQYF. The CDR3 DNA reads TGTGCCAGCAGTGAGTGGGCAGCCTACGAGCAGTACTTC. J is TRBJ2-7 and V is TRBV2; unclear D gene. The CDR3 has 13 amino acids. Trimming left V 3 bases short and J 2 bases short, with 8 bases between. Germline CDR1 SNHLY, CDR2 FYNNEI.

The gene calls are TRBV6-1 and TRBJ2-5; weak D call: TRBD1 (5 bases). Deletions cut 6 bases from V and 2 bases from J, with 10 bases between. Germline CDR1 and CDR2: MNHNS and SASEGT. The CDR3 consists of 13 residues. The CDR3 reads CASSGRAQETQYF. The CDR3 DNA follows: TGTGCCAGCAGCGGCAGGGCACAAGAGACCCAGTACTTC.

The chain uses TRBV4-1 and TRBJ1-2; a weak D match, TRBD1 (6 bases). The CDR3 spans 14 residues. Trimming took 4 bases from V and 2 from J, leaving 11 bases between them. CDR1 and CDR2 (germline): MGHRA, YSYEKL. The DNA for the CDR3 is TGCGCCAGCAGCCCTGGACAGCCGAACTATGGCTACACCTTC. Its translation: CASSPGQPNYGYTF.

CDR3 residues: CASSTDTAQPQHF. The CDR3 DNA is TGCGCCAGCAGCACGGACACCGCCCAGCCCCAGCATTTT. The V call is TRBV5-1, the J call TRBJ1-5; possible D gene TRBD1, 5 bases. Trimming shortened V by 4 bases and J by 7 bases, and 12 bases separated the two germline ends. The CDR3 has 13 amino acids. The germline V gene encodes CDR1 SGHRS and CDR2 YFSETQ.

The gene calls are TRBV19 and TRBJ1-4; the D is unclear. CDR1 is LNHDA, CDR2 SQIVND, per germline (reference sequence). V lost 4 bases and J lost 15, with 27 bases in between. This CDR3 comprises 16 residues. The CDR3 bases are TGTGCCAGTAGTACGCACCTCCGGGCCGCCTCGGGATATGTGTTTTTT. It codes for CASSTHLRAASGYVFF.

The CDR3 DNA sequence: TGTGCCAGCAGCCATACAGGGTATAATTCACCCCTCCACTTT. Translating it yields CASSHTGYNSPLHF. This chain connects TRBV4-2 to TRBJ1-6, with D possibly being TRBD1 (6 bases). The CDR3 spans 14 residues. V was clipped by 3 bases and J by 4 bases, with 7 bases between them. Germline values: CDR1 LGHNA, CDR2 YNFKEQ.

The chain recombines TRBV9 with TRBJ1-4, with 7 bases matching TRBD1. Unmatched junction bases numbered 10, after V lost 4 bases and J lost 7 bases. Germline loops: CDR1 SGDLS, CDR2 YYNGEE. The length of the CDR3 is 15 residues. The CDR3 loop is CASSPGTVGFEKLFF. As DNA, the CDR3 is TGTGCCAGCAGCCCAGGGACAGTGGGGTTTGAAAAACTGTTTTTT.

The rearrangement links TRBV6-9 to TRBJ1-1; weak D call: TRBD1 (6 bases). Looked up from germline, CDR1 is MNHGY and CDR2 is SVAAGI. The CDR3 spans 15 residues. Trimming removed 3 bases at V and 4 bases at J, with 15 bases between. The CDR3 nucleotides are TGTGCCAGCAGTTACGGAGTAGGGGGGGGCACTGAAGCTTTCTTT. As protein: CASSYGVGGGTEAFF.

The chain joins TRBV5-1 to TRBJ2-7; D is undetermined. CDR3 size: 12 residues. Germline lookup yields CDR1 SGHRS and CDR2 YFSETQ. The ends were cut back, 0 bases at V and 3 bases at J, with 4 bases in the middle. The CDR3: CASSLDNYEQYF. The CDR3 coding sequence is TGCGCCAGCAGCTTGGACAACTACGAGCAGTACTTC.

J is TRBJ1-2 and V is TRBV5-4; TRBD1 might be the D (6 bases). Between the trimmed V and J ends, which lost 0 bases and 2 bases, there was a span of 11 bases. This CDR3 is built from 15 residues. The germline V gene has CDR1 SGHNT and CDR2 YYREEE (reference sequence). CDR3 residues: CASSLEGQWNYGYTF. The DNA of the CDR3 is TGTGCCAGCAGCTTGGAAGGACAGTGGAACTATGGCTACACCTTC.

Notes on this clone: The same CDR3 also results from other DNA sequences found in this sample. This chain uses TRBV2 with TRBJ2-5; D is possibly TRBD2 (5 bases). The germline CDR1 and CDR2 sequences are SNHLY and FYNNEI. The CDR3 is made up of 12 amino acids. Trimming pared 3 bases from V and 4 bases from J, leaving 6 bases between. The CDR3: CASSDRGETQYF. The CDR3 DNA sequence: TGTGCCAGCAGTGACCGGGGAGAGACCCAGTACTTC.

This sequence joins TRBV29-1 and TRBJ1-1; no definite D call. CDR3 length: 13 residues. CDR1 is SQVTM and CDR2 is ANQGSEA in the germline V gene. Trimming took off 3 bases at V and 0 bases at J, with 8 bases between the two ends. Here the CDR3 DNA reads TGCAGCGTTGAGGCCAGGTTGAACACTGAAGCTTTCTTT. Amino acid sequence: CSVEARLNTEAFF.

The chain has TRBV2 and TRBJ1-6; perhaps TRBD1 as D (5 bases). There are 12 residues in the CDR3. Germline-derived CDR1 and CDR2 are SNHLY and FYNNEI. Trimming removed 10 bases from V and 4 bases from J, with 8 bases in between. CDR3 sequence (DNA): TGTGCCAACAGACAGTATAATTCACCCCTCCACTTT. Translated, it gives CANRQYNSPLHF.

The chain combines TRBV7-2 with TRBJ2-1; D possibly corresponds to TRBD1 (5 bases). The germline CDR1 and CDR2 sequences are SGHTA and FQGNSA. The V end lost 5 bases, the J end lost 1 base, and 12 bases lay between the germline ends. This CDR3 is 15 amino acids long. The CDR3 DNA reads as TGTGCCAGCAGCCCTCAGGGCAGTTCCTACAATGAGCAGTTCTTC. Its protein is CASSPQGSSYNEQFF.

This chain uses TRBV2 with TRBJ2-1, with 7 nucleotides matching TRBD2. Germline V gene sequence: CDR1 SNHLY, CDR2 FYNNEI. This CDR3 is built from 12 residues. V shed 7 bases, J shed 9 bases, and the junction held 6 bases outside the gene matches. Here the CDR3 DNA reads TGTGCCAGCAAAAGACTAGCCGGTGAGCAGTTCTTC. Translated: CASKRLAGEQFF.

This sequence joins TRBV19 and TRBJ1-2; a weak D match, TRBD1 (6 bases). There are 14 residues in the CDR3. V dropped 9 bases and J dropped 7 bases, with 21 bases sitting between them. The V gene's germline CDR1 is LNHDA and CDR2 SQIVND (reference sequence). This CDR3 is CASNIRDTAGGYTF. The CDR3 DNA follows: TGTGCCAGCAACATCCGGGACACAGCCGGTGGCTACACCTTC.

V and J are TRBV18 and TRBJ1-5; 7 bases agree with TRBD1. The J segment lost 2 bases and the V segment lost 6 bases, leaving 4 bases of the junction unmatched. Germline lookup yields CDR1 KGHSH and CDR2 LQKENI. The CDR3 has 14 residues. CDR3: CASSEGQRNQPQHF. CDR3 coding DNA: TGTGCCAGCTCCGAGGGACAGCGCAATCAGCCCCAGCATTTT.